This T cell receptor (beta chain) was recovered during a study of shared clonotypes between healthy human individuals. Study-level information: Each donor had three CD4 naive, three CD4 memory, two CD8 naive and one CD8 memory plate.

Some clones are missing from TCRdb's copy, which holds only in-frame ones; the method was immunoSEQ multiplex PCR. The profile shows a few million clones, 85% to 95% of them singletons. Trimming removed 3 bases from V and 9 bases from J; junction bases left unmatched: 3. This CDR3 spans 13 amino acids. Germline V gene data show CDR1 as SGHTA and CDR2 as FQGTGA. Turning to this clone: Antigen: not known.

Notes on the study in general: Among the subsets, naive ones generally showed larger estimated richness than memory ones. It was observed that 4% to 6% of naive CD4 clonotypes were shared across several donors. Though the depth was large, rarefaction showed that sorted-subset sequencing was incomplete.

Terminally differentiated effector memory CD45RA+ cells were left out of the naive CD8 fraction, which was CD45RO-negative and positively selected for CCR7. The sequenced sample was naive CD8+ T cells from PBMCs. The clonotype was recovered from a man aged 18 to 35 in good health. Some clones in this sample may be carry-over from other donors' samples. The rearrangement joins TRBV7-3 to TRBJ2-1; 9 bases agree with TRBD1. For the CDR3, the DNA is TGTGCCAGCAGCTTGGACAGGGGCGGTGAGCAGTTCTTC. This translates into CASSLDRGGEQFF.